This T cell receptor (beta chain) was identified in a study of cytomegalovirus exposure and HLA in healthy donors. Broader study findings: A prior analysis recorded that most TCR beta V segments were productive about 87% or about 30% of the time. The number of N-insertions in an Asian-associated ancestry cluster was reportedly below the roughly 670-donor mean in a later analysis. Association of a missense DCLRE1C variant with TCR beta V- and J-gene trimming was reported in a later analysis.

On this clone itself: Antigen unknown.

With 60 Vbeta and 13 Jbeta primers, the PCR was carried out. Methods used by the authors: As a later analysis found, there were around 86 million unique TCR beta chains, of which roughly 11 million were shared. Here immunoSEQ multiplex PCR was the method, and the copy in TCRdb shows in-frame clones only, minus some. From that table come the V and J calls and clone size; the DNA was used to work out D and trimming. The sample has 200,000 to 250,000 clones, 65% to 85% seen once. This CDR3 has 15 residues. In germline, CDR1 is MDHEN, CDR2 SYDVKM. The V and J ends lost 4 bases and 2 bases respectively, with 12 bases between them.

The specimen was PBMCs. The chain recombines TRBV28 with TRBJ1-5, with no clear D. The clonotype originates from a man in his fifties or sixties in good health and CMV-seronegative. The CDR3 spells CASSSRGMGNQPQHF. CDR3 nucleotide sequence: TGTGCCAGCAGTTCGAGAGGCATGGGCAATCAGCCCCAGCATTTT.